This record covers a single T cell receptor beta chain. This sample is drawn from a study of CD8 T cells in Susac syndrome. This CDR3 is 15 amino acids long. With 3 bases removed from V and 1 base from J, the gap between germline ends came to 15 bases. CDR1 is DFQATT, CDR2 SNEGSKA, per germline (reference sequence). The multiple sclerosis controls comprised treatment-naive patients whose relapsing-remitting disease was stable or active. FACS was used to enrich TEMRA cells, whereas the CD8+ and CD4+ T cells were obtained by negative isolation. RNA, at about 0.45 to 1 ug, was reverse transcribed with random hexamers. A multiplex approach, immunoSEQ multiplex PCR, amplified TCR beta CDR3 across 54 Vbeta and 13 Jbeta. TCRdb used MiXCR to reprocess the immunoSEQ multiplex PCR reads, holding one entry per CDR3 protein. The repertoire includes 250,000 to 350,000 distinct CDR3 sequences, about 92% of them detected once, and over 0.065% sits in the top ten.

The rearrangement joins TRBV20-1 to TRBJ1-1, with a tentative D call TRBD1 (6 bases). The sequence was obtained from a human donor with multiple sclerosis. Input material: CD4+ T cells from PBMCs. The CDR3 protein is CSARGAGAQNTEAFF. DNA of the CDR3: TGCAGTGCTAGGGGGGCAGGGGCCCAGAACACTGAAGCTTTCTTT.